This paragraph covers one T cell receptor beta chain sequence. The time point was: persistent/refractory GD, antithyroid drugs over 5 years with positive TRAb. Extracted PBMC RNA gave rise to the TCR library. Germline-derived CDR1 and CDR2 are SEHNR and FQNEAQ (reference sequence). The CDR3 has 16 residues. Trimming took off 5 bases at V and 0 bases at J, with 17 bases between the two ends. This specimen comes from a study of regulatory T cells in long-lasting Graves disease. Investigators prepared the TCR beta libraries by applying iRepertoire HTBI primers and Arm-PCR of CDR3 regions. TCRdb re-analysed the multiplex PCR reads in MiXCR, keeping a single row per CDR3 protein. Seen here are roughly 400,000 distinct CDR3 sequences, around 20% observed once, and the top ten hold less than 25%.

The sample here was peripheral blood mononuclear cells (PBMCs), taken when the disease was refractory, from a patient treated with antithyroid drugs. The V call is TRBV7-9, the J call TRBJ2-7; D gene unclear. The TCR originated in a female donor with Graves disease. CDR3 residues: CASSHTGGTDSYEQYF. The DNA of the CDR3 is TGTGCCAGCAGCCATACCGGCGGAACAGACTCCTACGAGCAGTACTTC. The variable domain in full, with the rest retrieved from reference TRBV7-9 and TRBJ2-7, is DTGVSQNPRHKITKRGQNVTFRCDPISEHNRLYWYRQTLGQGPEFLTYFQNEAQLEKSRLLSDRFSAERPKGSFSTLEIQRTEQGDSAMYLCASSHTGGTDSYEQYFGPGTRLTVT.